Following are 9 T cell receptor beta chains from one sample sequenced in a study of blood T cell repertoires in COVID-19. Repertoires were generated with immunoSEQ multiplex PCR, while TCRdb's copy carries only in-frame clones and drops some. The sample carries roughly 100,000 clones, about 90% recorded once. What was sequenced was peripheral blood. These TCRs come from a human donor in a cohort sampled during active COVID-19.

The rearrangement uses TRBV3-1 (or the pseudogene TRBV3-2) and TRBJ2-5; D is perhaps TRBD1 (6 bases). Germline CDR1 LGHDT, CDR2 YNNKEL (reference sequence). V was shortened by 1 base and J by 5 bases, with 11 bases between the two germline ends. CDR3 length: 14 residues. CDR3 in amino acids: CASSQAQGPETQYF. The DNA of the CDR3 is TGTGCCAGCAGCCAAGCACAGGGTCCGGAGACCCAGTACTTC.

The CDR3 spells CASGPDRGEETQYF. The CDR3 DNA sequence: TGTGCTAGTGGACCCGACAGGGGGGAGGAGACCCAGTACTTC. V is TRBV12-5 and J is TRBJ2-5, with 9 bases lining up with TRBD1. V trimming: 6 bases; J trimming: 5 bases; junction bases outside the gene matches: 7. Germline CDR1 is LGHNT and CDR2 is FRNRAP. CDR3 length: 14 amino acids.

The CDR3 region is CASSLVLAGSGDTQYF. The CDR3 DNA sequence: TGCGCCAGCAGCTTGGTTCTAGCGGGGTCTGGAGATACGCAGTATTTT. The V gene is TRBV5-1, the J gene TRBJ2-3, with 9 bases matching TRBD2. Germline V gene sequence: CDR1 SGHRS, CDR2 YFSETQ. This CDR3 comprises 16 residues. The ends lost 0 bases at V and 5 bases at J; junction bases unmatched: 7.

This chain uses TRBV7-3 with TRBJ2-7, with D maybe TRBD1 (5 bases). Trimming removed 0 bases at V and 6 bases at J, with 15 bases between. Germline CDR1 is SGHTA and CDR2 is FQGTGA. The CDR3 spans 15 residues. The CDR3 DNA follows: TGTGCCAGCAGCTTAACTTCAGGGCCCCTTCGCGAGCAGTACTTC. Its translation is CASSLTSGPLREQYF.

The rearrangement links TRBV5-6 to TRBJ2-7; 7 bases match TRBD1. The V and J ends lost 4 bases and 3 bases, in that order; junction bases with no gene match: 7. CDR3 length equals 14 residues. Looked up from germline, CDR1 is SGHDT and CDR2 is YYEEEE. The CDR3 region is CASSVRDSYYEQYF. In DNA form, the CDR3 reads TGTGCCAGCAGCGTCCGGGACAGCTACTACGAGCAGTACTTC.

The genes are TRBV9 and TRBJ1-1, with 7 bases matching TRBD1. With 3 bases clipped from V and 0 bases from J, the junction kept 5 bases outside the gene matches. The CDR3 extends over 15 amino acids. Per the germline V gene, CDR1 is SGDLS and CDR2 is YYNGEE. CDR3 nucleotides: TGTGCCAGCAGCGCTTCGGGACAGATGAACACTGAAGCTTTCTTT. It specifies CASSASGQMNTEAFF.

CDR3 sequence: CASSLRGGGLPQETQYF. As DNA, the CDR3 is TGTGCCAGCAGTTTACGCGGCGGGGGCCTCCCTCAAGAGACCCAGTACTTC. The chain links TRBV27 to TRBJ2-5, with D maybe TRBD2 (7 bases). The CDR3 length is 17 residues. Per germline, CDR1 MNHEY and CDR2 SMNVEV (reference sequence). Trimming shortened V by 2 bases and J by 2 bases, and 18 bases separated the two germline ends.

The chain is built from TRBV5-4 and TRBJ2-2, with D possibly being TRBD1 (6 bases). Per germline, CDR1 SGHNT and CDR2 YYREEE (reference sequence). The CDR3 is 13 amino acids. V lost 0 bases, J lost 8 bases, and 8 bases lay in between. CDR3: CASSLDREGELFF. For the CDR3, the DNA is TGTGCCAGCAGCTTGGACAGGGAGGGGGAGCTGTTTTTT.

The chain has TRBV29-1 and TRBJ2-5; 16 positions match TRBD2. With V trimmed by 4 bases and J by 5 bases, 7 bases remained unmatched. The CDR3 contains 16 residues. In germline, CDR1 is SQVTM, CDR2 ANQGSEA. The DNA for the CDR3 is TGCAGCGTTGTGGGGACTAGCGGGAGGGCCAGGGAGACCCAGTACTTC. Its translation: CSVVGTSGRARETQYF.